This entry lists 14 T cell receptor beta chains sequenced from one sample in a study of identical twins (dated by TCRdb to the mid-2010s). Preparation of the library involved 5' RACE. Sequencing was performed on an Illumina HiSeq 2000. TCRdb handled the public reads itself, with Q25 trimming in fastp and clone calling in MiXCR, and kept productive beta chains. All rows with the same CDR3 protein become a single entry with the most common DNA and genes. The sample table lists approximately 590,000 distinct CDR3 sequences, 9% to 10% of them with a count of one. 3% of the sample is taken by the ten largest. The same sample was also studied in work on yellow fever vaccine responses in identical twins.

Sequenced: PBMCs. Every receptor here comes from a young woman in good health.

The chain uses TRBV2 and TRBJ1-1; D call uncertain. With 7 bases removed from V and 0 bases from J, the gap between germline ends came to 12 bases. Germline CDR1 SNHLY, CDR2 FYNNEI. The CDR3 totals 14 residues. The DNA of the CDR3 is TGTGCCAGCATTGAGGACGGCTTGAACACTGAAGCTTTCTTT. It yields the protein CASIEDGLNTEAFF.

The chain recombines TRBV29-1 with TRBJ2-4; maybe TRBD2 (6 bases). V was pared by 7 bases and J by 3 bases, with 19 bases between. CDR1 SQVTM and CDR2 ANQGSEA come from the germline V gene. The CDR3 runs 15 residues. CDR3 region: CSAQSFVGGKNIQYF. CDR3 nucleotide sequence: TGCAGCGCCCAATCCTTCGTCGGGGGCAAAAACATTCAGTACTTC.

This clonotype has at least ten counts. CDR3 sequence: CASSPPSGYEQYF. CDR3 sequence (DNA): TGTGCCAGCAGCCCCCCATCAGGCTACGAGCAGTACTTC. J is TRBJ2-7 and V is TRBV7-6, with unresolved D. The CDR3 spans 13 residues. CDR1 SGHVS and CDR2 FNYEAQ come from the germline V gene. V gave up 5 bases and J gave up 3 bases, with 11 bases separating them.

This clonotype was observed a few times. CDR3 nucleotide sequence: TGTGCCAGCAGCTTTTTTCCGGGACTAGCCTCCTTTCGGGAGACCCAGTACTTC. As protein: CASSFFPGLASFRETQYF. This sequence joins TRBV11-2 and TRBJ2-5; TRBD2 aligns across 9 bases. Germline CDR1 is SGHAT and CDR2 is FQNNGV. The trim removed 3 bases at V and 5 bases at J, leaving 16 bases unmatched. The CDR3 extends over 18 amino acids.

This clonotype was observed at least ten times. The rearrangement uses TRBV29-1 and TRBJ2-1, with 8 bases that match TRBD2. CDR3 size: 13 residues. Per the germline V gene, CDR1 is SQVTM and CDR2 is ANQGSEA. V shed 6 bases and J 9 bases; nucleotides not matched to a gene: 10. The CDR3 bases are TGCAGCGTGGGACTAGGCGCAACACTTGAGCAGTTCTTC. Encoded protein: CSVGLGATLEQFF.

The chain has TRBV10-3 and TRBJ1-1; D ambiguous. Germline V gene sequence: CDR1 ENHRY, CDR2 SYGVKD. The germline V and J ends were trimmed by 2 bases and 8 bases, with 6 bases remaining between them. This CDR3 region has 11 residues. DNA of the CDR3: TGTGCCATCAGTGAGGAGACAGAAGCTTTCTTT. Translating it yields CAISEETEAFF.

This clonotype has a count of ten or more. The chain carries TRBV5-5 and TRBJ2-7; maybe TRBD2 (5 bases). Germline CDR1 SGHKS, CDR2 YYEKEE (reference sequence). V lost 1 base and J lost 7, with 15 bases in between. The CDR3 totals 14 residues. The DNA of the CDR3 is TGTGCCAGCAGCTTGAAGGCTGCAACGGGGGAGCAGTACTTC. Protein product: CASSLKAATGEQYF.

This clonotype was seen repeatedly, ten times or more. The rearrangement uses TRBV27 and TRBJ2-1; 9 nucleotides line up with TRBD1. Trimming removed 8 bases from V and 9 bases from J; junction bases left unmatched: 11. Germline V gene sequence: CDR1 MNHEY, CDR2 SMNVEV (reference sequence). The CDR3 spans 14 residues. For the CDR3, the DNA is TGTGCCAGCCGCGCGGGACAGGGAACGACTGAGCAGTTCTTC. Translating it yields CASRAGQGTTEQFF.

This clonotype has just a few counts. V and J are TRBV14 and TRBJ2-1, with 11 bases that match TRBD1. The CDR3 has 16 residues. Trimming cost V 1 base and J 4 bases; bases outside gene matches: 3. Germline V gene sequence: CDR1 SGHDN, CDR2 FVKESK. CDR3: CASSQGTGGSYNEQFF. As DNA, the CDR3 is TGTGCCAGCAGCCAAGGGACAGGGGGCTCATACAATGAGCAGTTCTTC.

The V call is TRBV7-2, the J call TRBJ2-7; D ambiguous. Trimming left V 3 bases short and J 3 bases short, with 6 bases between. The CDR3 is made up of 12 amino acids. Germline lookup yields CDR1 SGHTA and CDR2 FQGNSA. The CDR3 sequence is CASSFTRYEQYF. Here the CDR3 DNA reads TGTGCCAGCAGCTTTACCCGCTACGAGCAGTACTTC.

The sample holds a few counts of this clonotype. The chain employs TRBV20-1 and TRBJ1-1; maybe TRBD1 (5 bases). CDR3 length equals 13 residues. The ends were cut back, 5 bases at V and 14 bases at J, with 24 bases in the middle. Germline values: CDR1 DFQATT, CDR2 SNEGSKA (reference sequence). CDR3 amino acids: CSASGPKGVAGFF. DNA for the CDR3: TGCAGTGCTTCGGGCCCAAAAGGGGTGGCAGGCTTCTTT.

The CDR3 loop reads CASSLVDRTNSPLHF. CDR3 nucleotides: TGTGCCAGCAGCTTGGTGGACAGGACTAATTCACCCCTCCACTTT. The chain joins TRBV5-6 to TRBJ1-6, with TRBD1 matching 7 bases. Germline V gene data show CDR1 as SGHDT and CDR2 as YYEEEE. This CDR3 is 15 amino acids long. The V segment lost 0 bases and the J segment 6 bases; nucleotides outside the gene matches: 3.

The gene calls are TRBV29-1 and TRBJ1-2; D gene ambiguous. CDR1 is SQVTM, CDR2 ANQGSEA, per germline. Trimming removed 7 bases from V and 7 bases from J, with 16 bases in between. This CDR3 has 12 amino acids. This CDR3 reads CSARRSGSGYTF. The CDR3 nucleotides are TGCAGCGCGCGGCGCAGTGGTTCTGGCTACACCTTC.

In this sample, this clonotype turned up once. The gene calls are TRBV6-5 and TRBJ2-7; D call uncertain. The CDR3 contains 17 residues. The V end was cut by 2 bases, the J end by 5 bases, with 22 bases between. Germline values: CDR1 MNHEY, CDR2 SVGAGI. CDR3 amino acids: CASSYSFQARSLNEQYF. In DNA, the CDR3 is TGTGCCAGCAGTTACAGCTTCCAGGCCAGGTCGTTAAACGAGCAGTACTTC.